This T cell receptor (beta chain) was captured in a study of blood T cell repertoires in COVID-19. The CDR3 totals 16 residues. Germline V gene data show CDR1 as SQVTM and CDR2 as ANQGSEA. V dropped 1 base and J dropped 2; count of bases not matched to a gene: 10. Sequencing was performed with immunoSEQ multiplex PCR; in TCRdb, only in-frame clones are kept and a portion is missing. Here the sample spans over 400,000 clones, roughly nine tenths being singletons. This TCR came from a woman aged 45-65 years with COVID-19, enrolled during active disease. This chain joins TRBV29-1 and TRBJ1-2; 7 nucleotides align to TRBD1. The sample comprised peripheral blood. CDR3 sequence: CSVEGAPDRMNYGYTF. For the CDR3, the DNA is TGCAGCGTTGAAGGGGCCCCGGACAGGATGAACTATGGCTACACCTTC. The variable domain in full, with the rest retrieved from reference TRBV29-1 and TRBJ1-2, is SAVISQKPSRDICQRGTSLTIQCQVDSQVTMMFWYRQQPGQSLTLIATANQGSEATYESGFVIDKFPISRPNLTFSTLTVSNMSPEDSSIYLCSVEGAPDRMNYGYTFGSGTRLTVV.